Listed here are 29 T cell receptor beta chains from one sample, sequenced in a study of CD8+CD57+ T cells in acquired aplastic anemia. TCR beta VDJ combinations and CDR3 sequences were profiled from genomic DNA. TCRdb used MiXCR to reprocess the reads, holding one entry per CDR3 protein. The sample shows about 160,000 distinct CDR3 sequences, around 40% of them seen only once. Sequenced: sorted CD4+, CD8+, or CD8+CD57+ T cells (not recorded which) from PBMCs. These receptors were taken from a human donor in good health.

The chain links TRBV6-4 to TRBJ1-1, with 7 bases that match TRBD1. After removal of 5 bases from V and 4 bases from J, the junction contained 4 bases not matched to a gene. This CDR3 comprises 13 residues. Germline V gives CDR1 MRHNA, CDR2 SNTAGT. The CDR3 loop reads CASSPGTATEAFF. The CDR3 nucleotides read TGTGCCAGCAGTCCAGGGACAGCCACTGAAGCTTTCTTT.

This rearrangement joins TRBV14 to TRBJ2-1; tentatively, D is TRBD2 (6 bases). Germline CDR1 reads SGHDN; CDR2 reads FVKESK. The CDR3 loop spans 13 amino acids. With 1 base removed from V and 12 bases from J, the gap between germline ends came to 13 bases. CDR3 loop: CASSQGRLGGQFF. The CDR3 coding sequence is TGTGCCAGCAGCCAAGGTCGGCTGGGGGGGCAGTTCTTC.

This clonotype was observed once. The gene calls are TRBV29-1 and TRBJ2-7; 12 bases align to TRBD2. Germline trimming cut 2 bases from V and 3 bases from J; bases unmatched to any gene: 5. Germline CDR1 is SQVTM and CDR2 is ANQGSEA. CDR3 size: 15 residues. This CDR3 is CSVEPTSGSNYEQYF. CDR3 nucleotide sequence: TGCAGCGTTGAACCGACTAGCGGGAGTAACTACGAGCAGTACTTC.

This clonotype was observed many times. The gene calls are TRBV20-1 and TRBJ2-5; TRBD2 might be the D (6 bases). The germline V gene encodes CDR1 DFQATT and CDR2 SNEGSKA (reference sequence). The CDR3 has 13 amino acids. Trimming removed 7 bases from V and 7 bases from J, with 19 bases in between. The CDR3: CSVSQEGVGTQYF. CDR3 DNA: TGCAGTGTTTCCCAGGAGGGCGTGGGGACCCAGTACTTC.

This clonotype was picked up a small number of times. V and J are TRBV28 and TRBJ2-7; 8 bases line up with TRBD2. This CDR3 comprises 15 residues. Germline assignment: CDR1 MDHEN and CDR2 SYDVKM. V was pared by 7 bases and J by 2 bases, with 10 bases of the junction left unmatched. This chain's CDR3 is CASTSLAGPTYEQYF. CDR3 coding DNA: TGTGCCAGCACCTCCCTAGCGGGTCCTACCTACGAGCAGTACTTC.

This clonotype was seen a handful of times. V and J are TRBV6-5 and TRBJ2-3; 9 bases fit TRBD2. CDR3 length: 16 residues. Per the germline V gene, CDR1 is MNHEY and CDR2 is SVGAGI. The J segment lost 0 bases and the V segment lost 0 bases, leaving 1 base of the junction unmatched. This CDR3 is CASSYSAGGSTDTQYF. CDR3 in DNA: TGTGCCAGCAGTTACTCAGCGGGGGGAAGCACAGATACGCAGTATTTT.

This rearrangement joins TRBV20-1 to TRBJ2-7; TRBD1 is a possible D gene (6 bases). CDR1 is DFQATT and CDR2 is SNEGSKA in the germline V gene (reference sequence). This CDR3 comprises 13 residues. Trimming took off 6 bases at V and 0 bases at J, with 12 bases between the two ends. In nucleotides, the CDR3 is TGCAGTGCGACAGGTTTAAGCTCCTACGAGCAGTACTTC. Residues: CSATGLSSYEQYF.

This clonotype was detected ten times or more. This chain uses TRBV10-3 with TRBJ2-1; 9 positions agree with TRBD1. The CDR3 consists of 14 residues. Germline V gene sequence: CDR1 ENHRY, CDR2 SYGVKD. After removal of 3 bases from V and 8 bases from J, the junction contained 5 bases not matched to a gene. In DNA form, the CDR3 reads TGTGCCATCAGTGAAGGGACAGGGTCGTATGAGCAGTTCTTC. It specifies CAISEGTGSYEQFF.

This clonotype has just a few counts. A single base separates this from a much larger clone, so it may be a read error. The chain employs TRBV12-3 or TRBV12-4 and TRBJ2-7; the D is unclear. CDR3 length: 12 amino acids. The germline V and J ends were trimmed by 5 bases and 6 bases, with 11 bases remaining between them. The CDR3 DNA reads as TGTGCCAGCAGTGGATCGAGGTTCGAGCAGTACTTC. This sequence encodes CASSGSRFEQYF.

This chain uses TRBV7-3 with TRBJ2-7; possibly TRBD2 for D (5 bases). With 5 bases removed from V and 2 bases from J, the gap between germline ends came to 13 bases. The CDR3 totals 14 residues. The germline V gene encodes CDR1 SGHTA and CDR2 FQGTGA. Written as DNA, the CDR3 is TGTGCCAGCAGCCAAGGAGGTAGGGCCTACGAGCAGTACTTC. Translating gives CASSQGGRAYEQYF.

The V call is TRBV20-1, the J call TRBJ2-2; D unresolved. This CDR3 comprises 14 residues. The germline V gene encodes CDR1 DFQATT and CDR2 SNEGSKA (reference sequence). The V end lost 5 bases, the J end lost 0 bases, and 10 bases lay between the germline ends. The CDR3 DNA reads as TGCAGTGCTTTCTCTACGACGAACACCGGGGAGCTGTTTTTT. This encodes CSAFSTTNTGELFF.

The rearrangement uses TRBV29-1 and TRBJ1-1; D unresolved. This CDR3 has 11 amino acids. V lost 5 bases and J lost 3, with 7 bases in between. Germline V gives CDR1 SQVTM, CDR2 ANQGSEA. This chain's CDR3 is CSVFGDTEAFF. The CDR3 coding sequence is TGCAGCGTTTTTGGGGACACTGAAGCTTTCTTT.

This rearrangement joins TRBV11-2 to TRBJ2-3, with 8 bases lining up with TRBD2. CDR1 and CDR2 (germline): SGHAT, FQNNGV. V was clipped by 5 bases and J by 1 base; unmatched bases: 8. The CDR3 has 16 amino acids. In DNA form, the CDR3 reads TGTGCCAGCAGCCCCCACTCGGGGGGGGGCACAGATACGCAGTATTTT. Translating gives CASSPHSGGGTDTQYF.

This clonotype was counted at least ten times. In DNA form, the CDR3 reads TGTGCCAGCAGTTGGGGGACTCCCACTGCAGCTGAAGCTTTCTTT. It specifies CASSWGTPTAAEAFF. The rearrangement links TRBV12-3 or TRBV12-4 to TRBJ1-1, with D maybe TRBD1 (5 bases). The V end lost 4 bases, the J end lost 6 bases, and 18 bases lay between the germline ends. This CDR3 contains 15 residues.

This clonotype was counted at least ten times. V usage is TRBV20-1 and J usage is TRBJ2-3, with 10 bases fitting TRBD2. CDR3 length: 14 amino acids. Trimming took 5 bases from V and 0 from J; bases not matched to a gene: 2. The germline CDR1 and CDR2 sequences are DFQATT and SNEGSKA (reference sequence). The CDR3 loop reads CSAEAGGSTDTQYF. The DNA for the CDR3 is TGCAGTGCTGAAGCGGGGGGGAGCACAGATACGCAGTATTTT.

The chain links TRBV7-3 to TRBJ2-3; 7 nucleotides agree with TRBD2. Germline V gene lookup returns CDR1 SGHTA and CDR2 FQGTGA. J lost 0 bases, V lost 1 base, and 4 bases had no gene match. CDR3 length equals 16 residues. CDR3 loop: CASSLMASGSTDTQYF. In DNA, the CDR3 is TGTGCCAGCAGCTTAATGGCTAGCGGCAGCACAGATACGCAGTATTTT.

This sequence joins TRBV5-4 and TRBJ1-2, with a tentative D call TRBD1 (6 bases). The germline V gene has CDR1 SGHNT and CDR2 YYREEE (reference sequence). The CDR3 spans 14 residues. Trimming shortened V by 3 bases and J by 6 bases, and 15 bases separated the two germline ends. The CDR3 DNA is TGTGCCAGCAGCTCCCCCTTGGGGGGCAATGGCTACACCTTC. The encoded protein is CASSSPLGGNGYTF.

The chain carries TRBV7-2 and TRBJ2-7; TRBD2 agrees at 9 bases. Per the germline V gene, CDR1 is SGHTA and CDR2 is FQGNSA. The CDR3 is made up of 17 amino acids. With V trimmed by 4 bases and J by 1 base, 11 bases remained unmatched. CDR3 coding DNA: TGTGCCAGCAGCTCCCAAACAACTAGCGGGCGGTCCTACGAGCAGTACTTC. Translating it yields CASSSQTTSGRSYEQYF.

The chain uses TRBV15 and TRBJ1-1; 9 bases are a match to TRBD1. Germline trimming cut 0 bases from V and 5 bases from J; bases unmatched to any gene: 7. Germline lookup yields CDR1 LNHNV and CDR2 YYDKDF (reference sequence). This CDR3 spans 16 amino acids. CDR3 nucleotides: TGTGCCACCAGCAGAGAACAGGGGGCGAGGGGGACTGAAGCTTTCTTT. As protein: CATSREQGARGTEAFF.

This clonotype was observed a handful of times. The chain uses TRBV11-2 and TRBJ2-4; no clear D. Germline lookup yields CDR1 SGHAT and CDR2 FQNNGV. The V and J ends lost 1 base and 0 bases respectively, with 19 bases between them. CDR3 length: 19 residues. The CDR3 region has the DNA TGTGCCAGCAGCTTAGGTGCCTCGGACGGAAGCATAGCCAAAAACATTCAGTACTTC. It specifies CASSLGASDGSIAKNIQYF. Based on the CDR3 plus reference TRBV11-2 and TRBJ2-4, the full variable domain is EAGVAQSPRYKIIEKRQSVAFWCNPISGHATLYWYQQILGQGPKLLIQFQNNGVVDDSQLPKDRFSAERLKGVDSTLKIQPAKLEDSAVYLCASSLGASDGSIAKNIQYFGAGTRLSVL.

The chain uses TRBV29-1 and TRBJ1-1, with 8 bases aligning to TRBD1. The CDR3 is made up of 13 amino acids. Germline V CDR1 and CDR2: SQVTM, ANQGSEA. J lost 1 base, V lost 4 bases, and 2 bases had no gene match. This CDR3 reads CSVAGQGNTEAFF. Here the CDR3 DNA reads TGCAGCGTTGCCGGACAGGGGAACACTGAAGCTTTCTTT. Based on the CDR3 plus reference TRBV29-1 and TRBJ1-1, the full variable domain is SAVISQKPSRDICQRGTSLTIQCQVDSQVTMMFWYRQQPGQSLTLIATANQGSEATYESGFVIDKFPISRPNLTFSTLTVSNMSPEDSSIYLCSVAGQGNTEAFFGQGTRLTVV.

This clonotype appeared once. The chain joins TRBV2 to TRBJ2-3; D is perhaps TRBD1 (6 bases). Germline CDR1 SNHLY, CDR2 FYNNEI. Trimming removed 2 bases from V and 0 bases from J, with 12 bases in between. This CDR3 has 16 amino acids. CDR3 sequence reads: CASSESGAGSTDTQYF. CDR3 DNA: TGTGCCAGCAGTGAATCAGGGGCCGGGAGCACAGATACGCAGTATTTT.

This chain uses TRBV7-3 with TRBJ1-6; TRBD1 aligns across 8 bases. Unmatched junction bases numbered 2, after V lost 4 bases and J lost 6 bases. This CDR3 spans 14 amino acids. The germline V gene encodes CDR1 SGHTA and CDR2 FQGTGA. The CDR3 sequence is CASSSQGANSPLHF. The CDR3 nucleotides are TGTGCCAGCAGCTCGCAGGGGGCTAATTCACCCCTCCACTTT.

CDR3 nucleotides: TGCGCCAGCAGCTTGGGACATGGATACAATGAGCAGTTCTTC. Amino acids: CASSLGHGYNEQFF. This chain connects TRBV5-1 to TRBJ2-1; D is uncertain. CDR1 is SGHRS, CDR2 YFSETQ, per germline. The V and J ends lost 0 bases and 4 bases respectively, with 8 bases between them. The length of the CDR3 is 14 residues.

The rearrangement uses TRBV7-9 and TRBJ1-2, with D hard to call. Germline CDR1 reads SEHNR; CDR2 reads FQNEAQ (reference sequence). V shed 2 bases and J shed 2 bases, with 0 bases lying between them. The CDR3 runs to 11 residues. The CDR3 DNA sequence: TGTGCCAGCAGCTTAAACTATGGCTACACCTTC. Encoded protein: CASSLNYGYTF.

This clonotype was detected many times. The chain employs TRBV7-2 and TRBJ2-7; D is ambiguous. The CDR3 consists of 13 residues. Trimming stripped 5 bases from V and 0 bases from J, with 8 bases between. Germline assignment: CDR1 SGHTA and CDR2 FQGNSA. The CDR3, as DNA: TGTGCCAGCAGCGAGCGTTACTCCTACGAGCAGTACTTC. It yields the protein CASSERYSYEQYF.

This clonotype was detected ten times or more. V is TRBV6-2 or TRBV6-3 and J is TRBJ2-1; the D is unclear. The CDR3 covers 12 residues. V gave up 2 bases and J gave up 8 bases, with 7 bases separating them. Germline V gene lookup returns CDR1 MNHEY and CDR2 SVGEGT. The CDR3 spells CASSYTGYEQFF. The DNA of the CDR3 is TGTGCCAGCAGTTACACTGGCTATGAGCAGTTCTTC.

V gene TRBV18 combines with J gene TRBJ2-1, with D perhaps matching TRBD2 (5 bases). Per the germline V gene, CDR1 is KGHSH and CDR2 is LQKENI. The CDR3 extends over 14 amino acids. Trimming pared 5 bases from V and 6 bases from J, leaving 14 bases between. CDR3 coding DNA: TGTGCCAGCTCAGGTCTTGTCGGAGGCAATGAGCAGTTCTTC. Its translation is CASSGLVGGNEQFF.

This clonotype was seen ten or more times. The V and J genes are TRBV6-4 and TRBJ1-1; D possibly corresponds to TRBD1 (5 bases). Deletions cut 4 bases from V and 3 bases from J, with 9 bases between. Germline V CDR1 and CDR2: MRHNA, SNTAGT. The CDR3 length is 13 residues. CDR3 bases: TGTGCCAGCAGTGGAGGGGTCCACACTGAAGCTTTCTTT. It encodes CASSGGVHTEAFF.